Presented here are 30 T cell receptor beta chains from one specimen sequenced in a study of blood T cell repertoires in COVID-19. Clones were sequenced by immunoSEQ multiplex PCR, and TCRdb holds only the in-frame ones, with some missing. Among tens of thousands of clones listed, approximately 90% were seen once. Sequencing was done on a sample of peripheral blood. These receptors all come from a human donor with active COVID-19. The donor label of this sample is uncertain.

The chain links TRBV5-1 to TRBJ1-4, with TRBD1 matching 7 bases. Germline trimming cut 0 bases from V and 3 bases from J; bases unmatched to any gene: 5. The CDR3 sequence is 16 residues long. Germline V gene lookup returns CDR1 SGHRS and CDR2 YFSETQ. DNA of the CDR3: TGCGCCAGCAGCTTGGTCCAGGGGGAGGCTAATGAAAAACTGTTTTTT. Protein: CASSLVQGEANEKLFF.

J is TRBJ2-7 and V is TRBV4-2; TRBD1 agrees at 10 bases. Trimming at V came to 1 base and at J to 4 bases, leaving 10 bases not matched to a gene. Looked up from germline, CDR1 is LGHNA and CDR2 is YNFKEQ. The CDR3 runs to 17 residues. The CDR3 is CASSQVEGDRGTYEQYF. In DNA, the CDR3 is TGTGCCAGCAGCCAAGTTGAGGGGGACAGGGGAACATACGAGCAGTACTTC.

The J gene is TRBJ1-1, the V gene TRBV3-1 (or the pseudogene TRBV3-2); D call uncertain. Germline loops: CDR1 LGHDT, CDR2 YNNKEL (reference sequence). With 6 bases removed from V and 7 bases from J, the gap between germline ends came to 9 bases. CDR3 length: 11 amino acids. The CDR3 nucleotides read TGTGCCAGCAGAAACACAGTTGAAGCTTTCTTT. Its translation is CASRNTVEAFF.

This clone was found once. This chain joins TRBV5-1 and TRBJ2-7; 9 positions agree with TRBD1. V shed 0 bases, J shed 0 bases, and the junction held 10 bases outside the gene matches. Looked up from germline, CDR1 is SGHRS and CDR2 is YFSETQ. The CDR3 spans 18 residues. CDR3 sequence: CASSLAPRQGVFSYEQYF. The CDR3 DNA is TGCGCCAGCAGCTTGGCCCCCAGACAGGGGGTATTCTCCTACGAGCAGTACTTC.

The V and J genes are TRBV4-3 and TRBJ2-3; TRBD2 agrees at 16 bases. The germline gives CDR1 LGHNA, CDR2 YSLEER. This CDR3 is 16 amino acids long. Unmatched junction bases numbered 3, after V lost 4 bases and J lost 5 bases. The CDR3, as DNA: TGCGCCAGCAGCCTGGGACTAGCGGGGGGGCGAGATACGCAGTATTTT. It codes for CASSLGLAGGRDTQYF.

This clone was detected only once. This rearrangement joins TRBV5-3 to TRBJ2-7, with TRBD2 identical over 7 bases. TRBV5-3 has ORF status, its function being uncertain. J lost 7 bases, V lost 0 bases, and 10 bases had no gene match. The CDR3 loop spans 15 amino acids. CDR3 protein: CARSLVGRLAQEQYF. The CDR3 DNA reads TGTGCCAGAAGCTTGGTTGGTAGACTAGCTCAAGAGCAGTACTTC.

The chain has TRBV7-9 and TRBJ1-1; 10 bases are a match to TRBD1. The length of the CDR3 is 14 residues. Germline-derived CDR1 and CDR2 are SEHNR and FQNEAQ (reference sequence). The junction had 6 bases not matched to a gene; V was cut back by 5 bases and J by 6 bases. The CDR3 region has the DNA TGTGCCAGCAGCCGACAGGGGGCGCTTCCTGAAGCTTTCTTT. Amino acids: CASSRQGALPEAFF.

V and J are TRBV7-2 and TRBJ2-5, with TRBD2 as a possible D gene (5 bases). V was cut by 1 base and J by 2 bases, with 17 bases left in between. The length of the CDR3 is 17 residues. From germline, CDR1 is SGHTA and CDR2 FQGNSA. CDR3: CASSLGGPGRAQETQYF. Written as DNA, the CDR3 is TGTGCCAGCAGCTTAGGAGGACCCGGGCGGGCACAAGAGACCCAGTACTTC.

The chain has TRBV5-1 and TRBJ1-1; 8 bases map to TRBD1. CDR3 length: 15 amino acids. The germline V gene encodes CDR1 SGHRS and CDR2 YFSETQ. V shed 4 bases, J shed 1 base, and the junction held 6 bases outside the gene matches. CDR3 nucleotides: TGCGCCAGCAGCCTAAGGGGACAGGAGAACACTGAAGCTTTCTTT. It translates to CASSLRGQENTEAFF.

The genes are TRBV10-1 and TRBJ1-4, with TRBD1 matching 12 bases. The CDR3 runs to 20 residues. Germline values: CDR1 WNHNN, CDR2 SYGVQD (reference sequence). The trim removed 2 bases at V and 3 bases at J, leaving 13 bases unmatched. The DNA for the CDR3 is TGCGCCAGCAGTGAGCTCGACCGGGACAGGGGGCGAGGGGCTAATGAAAAACTGTTTTTT. This sequence encodes CASSELDRDRGRGANEKLFF.

DNA of the CDR3: TGTGCCAGCAGCCCCGCAGGCGTCTCTGGAAACACCATATATTTT. Residues: CASSPAGVSGNTIYF. The chain couples TRBV27 to TRBJ1-3, with D unresolved. Trimming stripped 6 bases from V and 0 bases from J, with 12 bases between. From germline, CDR1 is MNHEY and CDR2 SMNVEV (reference sequence). The CDR3 is 15 residues long.

The V and J genes are TRBV27 and TRBJ2-1, with 14 bases that match TRBD2. The CDR3 runs 17 residues. The trim removed 4 bases at V and 4 bases at J, leaving 6 bases unmatched. Germline values: CDR1 MNHEY, CDR2 SMNVEV (reference sequence). The CDR3 nucleotides are TGTGCCAGCAGTTCCGGAGGACTAGCGGGGGGTTACAATGAGCAGTTCTTC. It yields the protein CASSSGGLAGGYNEQFF.

V gene TRBV19 combines with J gene TRBJ2-7; TRBD2 agrees at 14 bases. Germline V gene lookup returns CDR1 LNHDA and CDR2 SQIVND (reference sequence). Trimming took 5 bases from V and 5 from J; bases not matched to a gene: 17. The CDR3 is made up of 19 amino acids. CDR3 sequence: CASSPSLHSGTSGGNEQYF. CDR3 in DNA: TGTGCCAGTAGTCCTTCCTTACATTCCGGGACTAGCGGGGGCAACGAGCAGTACTTC. Full variable domain (missing parts from reference TRBV19 and TRBJ2-7): DGGITQSPKYLFRKEGQNVTLSCEQNLNHDAMYWYRQDPGQGLRLIYYSQIVNDFQKGDIAEGYSVSREKKESFPLTVTSAQKNPTAFYLCASSPSLHSGTSGGNEQYFGPGTRLTVT.

The genes are TRBV6-5 and TRBJ1-5; D is ambiguous. The germline gives CDR1 MNHEY, CDR2 SVGAGI. The CDR3 consists of 12 residues. Deletions cut 8 bases from V and 4 bases from J, with 9 bases between. CDR3 nucleotide sequence: TGTGCCAGCCGACGGGGAAATCAGCCCCAGCATTTT. Translated: CASRRGNQPQHF.

The chain couples TRBV21-1 to TRBJ2-2; the listed D gene, TRBD1, was not tested against the DNA. TRBV21-1 is described as a pseudogene. The CDR3 sequence is 17 residues long. The CDR3: CASGISDREQNTGELFF. The CDR3 DNA reads TGTGCCAGCGGAATTTCAGACAGGGAACAGAACACCGGGGAGCTGTTTTTT.

The genes are TRBV7-2 and TRBJ2-3; 12 positions agree with TRBD2. Germline CDR1 SGHTA, CDR2 FQGNSA. This CDR3 is built from 15 residues. V was clipped by 5 bases and J by 5 bases; unmatched bases: 5. The CDR3, as DNA: TGTGCCAGCAGCGCCCTAGCGGGGGGGATAGATACGCAGTATTTT. Its translation: CASSALAGGIDTQYF.

The rearrangement joins TRBV16 to TRBJ1-5; no clear D gene. V lost 3 bases, J lost 6 bases, and 15 bases lay in between. Germline loops: CDR1 KGHSY, CDR2 FQNENV. The CDR3 covers 15 residues. CDR3 coding DNA: TGTGCCAGCAGCCACTTTGAGGGCGGCGGTCAGCCCCAGCATTTT. It yields the protein CASSHFEGGGQPQHF.

V gene TRBV7-9 combines with J gene TRBJ2-1; 8 bases match TRBD1. The germline V gene encodes CDR1 SEHNR and CDR2 FQNEAQ (reference sequence). This CDR3 is 15 amino acids long. Losses at the gene ends were 5 bases for V and 5 bases for J; bases not matched to a gene: 8. The DNA of the CDR3 is TGTGCCAGCAGCAGGACAGGGCAAACGGACAATGAGCAGTTCTTC. As protein: CASSRTGQTDNEQFF.

The chain has TRBV24-1 and TRBJ1-2; D remains unclear. Germline values: CDR1 KGHDR, CDR2 SFDVKD. The CDR3 runs 17 residues. Trimming shortened V by 1 base and J by 1 base, and 15 bases separated the two germline ends. The CDR3 bases are TGTGCCACCAGTGATTTTGGGCAGGTCCCTATTAACTATGGCTACACCTTC. It encodes CATSDFGQVPINYGYTF.

This clone showed up just once. This rearrangement joins TRBV29-1 to TRBJ2-3, with 11 positions matching TRBD2. V shed 4 bases and J 3 bases; nucleotides not matched to a gene: 9. CDR3 length: 16 amino acids. Per germline, CDR1 SQVTM and CDR2 ANQGSEA. The CDR3 is CSVVRSGGAKTDTQYF. The CDR3 DNA sequence: TGCAGCGTTGTCCGTAGCGGGGGGGCCAAGACAGATACGCAGTATTTT.

V is TRBV7-9 and J is TRBJ2-7, with 7 nucleotides matching TRBD1. CDR1 and CDR2 (germline): SEHNR, FQNEAQ (reference sequence). The V gene end was trimmed by 10 bases and the J gene end by 1 base; junction bases not matched to a gene: 10. The CDR3 has 14 residues. This chain's CDR3 is CAIEDRLGSYEQYF. The CDR3 DNA follows: TGTGCCATCGAGGACAGGTTGGGTTCCTACGAGCAGTACTTC.

The rearrangement links TRBV2 to TRBJ2-1, with TRBD2 matching 11 bases. The germline CDR1 and CDR2 sequences are SNHLY and FYNNEI. V was clipped by 4 bases and J by 8 bases; unmatched bases: 4. This CDR3 is built from 14 residues. CDR3 DNA sequence: TGTGCCAGCAGTGGTCTAGCGGGGGGTGATGAGCAGTTCTTC. This gives the protein CASSGLAGGDEQFF. The whole variable domain, remainder taken from reference TRBV2 and TRBJ2-1, is EPEVTQTPSHQVTQMGQEVILRCVPISNHLYFYWYRQILGQKVEFLVSFYNNEISEKSEIFDDQFSVERPDGSNFTLKIRSTKLEDSAMYFCASSGLAGGDEQFFGPGTRLTVL.

This rearrangement joins TRBV7-8 to TRBJ1-1, with D uncertain. The CDR3 runs 16 residues. V was cut by 0 bases and J by 5 bases, with 16 bases left in between. CDR1 and CDR2 (germline): SGHVS, FQNEAQ. The DNA of the CDR3 is TGTGCCAGCAGCTTAGCTATAGGGAGGCCGGGGACTGAAGCTTTCTTT. It translates to CASSLAIGRPGTEAFF.

The gene calls are TRBV3-1 (or the pseudogene TRBV3-2) and TRBJ2-1; D unresolved. CDR1 and CDR2 from the germline V gene are LGHDT and YNNKEL (reference sequence). V dropped 5 bases and J dropped 6 bases, with 8 bases sitting between them. The length of the CDR3 is 12 residues. The CDR3 loop reads CASSYNFNEQFF. The CDR3 DNA reads TGTGCCAGCAGCTATAACTTCAATGAGCAGTTCTTC.

The V gene is TRBV4-1, the J gene TRBJ2-4, with a weak D call TRBD1 (6 bases). There are 16 residues in the CDR3. Per germline, CDR1 MGHRA and CDR2 YSYEKL. Trimming cost V 6 bases and J 3 bases, with 18 bases left between them. DNA for the CDR3: TGCGCCAGCAGGCTTTTAACAGGGTCCGGCAAAAACATTCAGTACTTC. Its protein is CASRLLTGSGKNIQYF.

CDR3 region: CASSLGAAEAFF. DNA for the CDR3: TGTGCCAGCAGTTTAGGAGCGGCCGAAGCTTTCTTT. V is TRBV12-3 or TRBV12-4 and J is TRBJ1-1, with D hard to call. Between the trimmed V and J ends, which lost 1 base and 8 bases, there was a span of 8 bases. This CDR3 is built from 12 residues.

This chain uses TRBV24-1 with TRBJ1-2; TRBD1 might be the D (5 bases). The germline V gene encodes CDR1 KGHDR and CDR2 SFDVKD. The CDR3 loop spans 14 amino acids. Trimming removed 7 bases from V and 4 bases from J, with 15 bases in between. The CDR3 loop is CATSGGHSFYGYTF. The CDR3 DNA reads TGTGCCACCAGCGGGGGTCACTCCTTCTATGGCTACACCTTC.

J is TRBJ2-7 and V is TRBV6-2 or TRBV6-3, with 11 bases identical to TRBD1. This CDR3 comprises 15 residues. V trimming: 2 bases; J trimming: 3 bases; junction bases outside the gene matches: 3. Germline V CDR1 and CDR2: MNHEY, SVGEGT. CDR3 in amino acids: CASSYGTGGGYEQYF. CDR3 nucleotides: TGTGCCAGCAGTTACGGGACAGGGGGAGGCTACGAGCAGTACTTC.

The chain carries TRBV29-1 and TRBJ1-2; a possible D gene is TRBD1 (5 bases). CDR1 and CDR2 (germline): SQVTM, ANQGSEA. The CDR3 has 15 amino acids. V was shortened by 0 bases and J by 4 bases, with 15 bases between the two germline ends. The CDR3 coding sequence is TGCAGCGTTGAAGAGCGTTCGACAGAGAGCTATGGCTACACCTTC. Protein: CSVEERSTESYGYTF.

This sequence joins TRBV5-8 and TRBJ2-3, with 8 nucleotides matching TRBD2. Germline V gene data show CDR1 as SGHTS and CDR2 as YDEGEE. The CDR3 contains 16 residues. With V trimmed by 4 bases and J by 2 bases, 9 bases remained unmatched. In DNA, the CDR3 is TGTGCCAGCAGCCACCTGCGACTAGCGTCCACAGATACGCAGTATTTT. Amino acids: CASSHLRLASTDTQYF.